This entry concerns a single T cell receptor beta chain. Antigen: not known. The PCR ran on 60 Vbeta and 13 Jbeta primers. This table comes from immunoSEQ multiplex PCR, and its TCRdb copy is limited to in-frame clones, with some not included. This table holds tens of thousands of clones, about 60% found once. V was trimmed by 1 base and J by 3 bases, leaving 9 bases between them. Germline V gene data show CDR1 as LGHNA and CDR2 as YNFKEQ. The CDR3 totals 14 residues. The donors gave bone marrow, and they were healthy. There were likely unrecorded immune exposures, though donors were nominally healthy when sampled. This entry comes from a study of cytomegalovirus exposure and HLA in healthy donors. Regarding the study as a whole: TRBV6-2, TRBV6-3 and some other V segments were excluded as indistinguishable.

The TCR originated in a woman in her 30s in good health and CMV-seronegative. Material for sequencing was PBMCs. The J gene is TRBJ1-1, the V gene TRBV4-2, with D hard to call. The CDR3 is CASSQAAQDTEAFF. CDR3 sequence (DNA): TGTGCCAGCAGCCAAGCCGCCCAGGACACTGAAGCTTTCTTT.